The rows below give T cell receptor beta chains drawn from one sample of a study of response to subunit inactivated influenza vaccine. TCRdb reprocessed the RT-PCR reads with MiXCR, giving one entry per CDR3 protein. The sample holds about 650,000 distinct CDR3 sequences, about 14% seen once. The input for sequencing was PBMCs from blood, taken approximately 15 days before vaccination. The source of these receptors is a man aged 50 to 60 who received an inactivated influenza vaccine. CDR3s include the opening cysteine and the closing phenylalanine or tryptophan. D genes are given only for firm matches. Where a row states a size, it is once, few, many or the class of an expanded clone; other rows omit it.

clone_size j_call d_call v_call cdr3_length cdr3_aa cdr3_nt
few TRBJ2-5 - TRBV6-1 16 CASSDRNFKYQETQYF TGTGCCAGCAGTGACAGGAACTTCAAGTACCAAGAGACCCAGTACTTC
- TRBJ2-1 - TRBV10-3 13 CAITSPQLNEQFF TGTGCCATCACCAGCCCCCAGCTCAATGAGCAGTTCTTC
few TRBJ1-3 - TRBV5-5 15 CASSLWPSSGNTIYF TGTGCCAGCAGCTTGTGGCCGAGCTCTGGAAACACCATATATTTT
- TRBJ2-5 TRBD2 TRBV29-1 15 CSVGLAGQGGETQYF TGCAGCGTAGGACTAGCGGGTCAGGGGGGAGAGACCCAGTACTTC
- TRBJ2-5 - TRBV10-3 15 CAISDGDGLRETQYF TGTGCCATCAGTGACGGGGACGGCCTTAGAGAGACCCAGTACTTC
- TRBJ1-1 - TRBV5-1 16 CASSLAAGALNTEAFF TGCGCCAGCAGCTTGGCCGCAGGGGCCCTGAACACTGAAGCTTTCTTT
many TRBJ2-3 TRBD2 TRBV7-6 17 CASSLALLAGTADTQYF TGTGCCAGCAGCTTAGCGCTACTAGCGGGAACAGCAGATACGCAGTATTTT
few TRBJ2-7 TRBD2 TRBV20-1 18 CSAPSSHVAGGRTYEQYF TGCAGTGCTCCCTCGAGCCACGTAGCGGGAGGGAGAACCTACGAGCAGTACTTC
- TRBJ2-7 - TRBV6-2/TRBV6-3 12 CASSYPGLEQYF TGTGCCAGCAGTTACCCCGGGCTCGAGCAGTACTTC
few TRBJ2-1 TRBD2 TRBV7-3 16 CASSYGGSIPYNEQFF TGTGCCAGCAGCTATGGCGGGAGTATCCCCTACAATGAGCAGTTCTTC
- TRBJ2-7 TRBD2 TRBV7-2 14 CASSLASGSYEQHF TGTGCCAGCAGCTTGGCTAGCGGGAGTTACGAGCAGCACTTC
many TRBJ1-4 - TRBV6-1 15 CASSRIGATNEKLFF TGTGCCAGCAGTAGGATTGGGGCGACTAATGAAAAACTGTTTTTT
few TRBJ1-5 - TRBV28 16 CASSFLTEYSNQPQHF TGTGCCAGCAGTTTTTTGACAGAGTATAGCAATCAGCCCCAGCATTTT
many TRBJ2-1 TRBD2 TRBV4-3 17 CASSQRAAGGIGNEQFF TGCGCCAGCAGCCAACGGGCAGCGGGGGGAATAGGGAATGAGCAGTTCTTC
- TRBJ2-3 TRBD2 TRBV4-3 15 CASSQGSGGGDTQYF TGCGCCAGCAGCCAAGGGAGCGGGGGGGGCGATACGCAGTATTTT
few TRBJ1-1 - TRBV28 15 CASCGPKILGTEAFF TGTGCCAGCTGCGGACCGAAGATATTAGGCACTGAAGCTTTCTTT
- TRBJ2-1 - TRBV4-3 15 CASSLFLTLGNEQFF TGCGCCAGCAGCCTCTTTTTGACCTTGGGCAATGAGCAGTTCTTC
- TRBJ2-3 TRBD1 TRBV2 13 CASSPDRVDTQYF TGTGCCAGCAGTCCGGACAGGGTAGATACGCAGTATTTT
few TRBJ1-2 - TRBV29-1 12 CSVAWGNYGYTF TGCAGCGTTGCTTGGGGGAACTATGGCTACACCTTC
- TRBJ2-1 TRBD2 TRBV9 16 CASSALAGPTYNEQFF TGTGCCAGCAGCGCTTTAGCGGGACCTACCTACAATGAGCAGTTCTTC
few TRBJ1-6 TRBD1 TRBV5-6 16 CASSYEGQEYNSPLHF TGTGCCAGCAGCTATGAAGGACAGGAATATAATTCACCCCTCCACTTT
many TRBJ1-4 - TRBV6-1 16 CASSEAEGLINEKLFF TGTGCCAGCAGTGAAGCTGAGGGATTGATTAATGAAAAACTGTTTTTT
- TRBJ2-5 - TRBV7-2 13 CASSLRVKETQYF TGTGCCAGCAGCTTAAGGGTGAAAGAGACCCAGTACTTC
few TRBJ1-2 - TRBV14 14 CASSQGGAHYGYTF TGTGCCAGCAGCCAAGGAGGAGCCCACTATGGCTACACCTTC
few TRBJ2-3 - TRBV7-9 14 CASSLSLTGDTQYF TGTGCCAGCAGCTTATCCCTTACGGGAGATACGCAGTATTTT
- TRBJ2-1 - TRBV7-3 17 CASSLKAGPPLTDEQFF TGTGCCAGCAGCTTAAAAGCGGGCCCCCCTCTCACAGATGAGCAGTTCTTC
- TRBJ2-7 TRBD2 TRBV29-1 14 CSVELAGVWYEQYF TGCAGCGTTGAACTAGCGGGAGTATGGTACGAGCAGTACTTC
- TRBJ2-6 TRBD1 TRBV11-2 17 CASSQQGALSGANVLTF TGTGCCAGCAGCCAACAGGGGGCCCTCTCTGGGGCCAACGTCCTGACTTTC
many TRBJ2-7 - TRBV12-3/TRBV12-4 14 CASSLLIGAAEQYF TGTGCCAGCAGTTTACTCATAGGGGCGGCCGAGCAGTACTTC
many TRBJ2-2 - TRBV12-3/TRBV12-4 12 CASSLDPGELFF TGTGCCAGCAGTTTAGATCCCGGGGAGCTGTTTTTT
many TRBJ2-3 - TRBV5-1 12 CASSLATDTQYF TGCGCCAGCAGCTTGGCGACAGATACGCAGTATTTT
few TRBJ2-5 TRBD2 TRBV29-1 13 CSVGGAPKETQYF TGCAGCGTGGGAGGGGCTCCTAAGGAGACCCAGTACTTC
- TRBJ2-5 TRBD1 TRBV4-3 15 CASSLRDRRPETQYF TGCGCCAGCAGCCTACGGGACAGGAGGCCGGAGACCCAGTACTTC
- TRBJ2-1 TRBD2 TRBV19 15 CASSRLAGGLYEQFF TGTGCCAGTAGCCGCCTGGCGGGAGGGCTTTATGAGCAGTTCTTC
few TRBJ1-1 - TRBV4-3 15 CASSQEQSSYTEAFF TGCGCCAGCAGCCAAGAACAATCGTCCTACACTGAAGCTTTCTTT
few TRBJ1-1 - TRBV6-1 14 CASSERHQGLGAFF TGTGCCAGCAGTGAGCGGCATCAAGGGTTAGGAGCTTTCTTT
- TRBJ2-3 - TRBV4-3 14 CASSQEGLDDTQYF TGCGCCAGCAGCCAAGAGGGGTTGGACGATACGCAGTATTTT
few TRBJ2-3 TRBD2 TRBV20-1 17 CSAYPWGTSGVADTQYF TGCAGTGCCTACCCCTGGGGGACTAGCGGGGTGGCAGATACGCAGTATTTT
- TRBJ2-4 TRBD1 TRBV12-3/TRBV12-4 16 CASSKRDRVLSNIQYF TGTGCCAGCAGCAAGCGAGACAGGGTTCTATCGAACATTCAGTACTTC
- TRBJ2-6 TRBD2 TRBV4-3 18 CASSQKLAGGAGANVLTF TGCGCCAGCAGCCAGAAACTAGCGGGAGGGGCCGGGGCCAACGTCCTGACTTTC
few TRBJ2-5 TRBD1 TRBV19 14 CASSSTGGAETQYF TGTGCCAGTAGTTCAACAGGGGGCGCGGAGACCCAGTACTTC
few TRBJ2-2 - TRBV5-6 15 CASTPPGAPSGELFF TGTGCCAGCACCCCACCGGGGGCCCCGAGCGGGGAGCTGTTTTTT
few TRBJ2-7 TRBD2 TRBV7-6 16 CASSAYSGLAMDEQYF TGTGCCAGCAGCGCATACTCGGGACTAGCTATGGACGAGCAGTACTTC
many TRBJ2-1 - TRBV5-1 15 CASSRIPETYNEQFF TGCGCCAGCAGCCGCATACCAGAAACCTACAATGAGCAGTTCTTC
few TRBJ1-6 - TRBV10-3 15 CAISEGAPGETPLHF TGTGCCATCAGTGAAGGGGCCCCCGGAGAGACACCCCTCCACTTT
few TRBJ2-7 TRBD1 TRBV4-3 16 CASSQAMRTGAYEQYF TGCGCCAGCAGCCAAGCCATGAGGACAGGGGCCTACGAGCAGTACTTC
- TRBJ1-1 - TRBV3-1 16 CASTGGRGRRNTEAFF TGTGCCAGCACTGGCGGTCGGGGACGGCGGAACACTGAAGCTTTCTTT
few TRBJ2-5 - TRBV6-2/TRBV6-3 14 CASSYWLVRETQYF TGTGCCAGCAGTTACTGGCTAGTCCGGGAGACCCAGTACTTC
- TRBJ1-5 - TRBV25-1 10 CASGDQPQHF TGTGCCAGCGGAGATCAGCCCCAGCATTTT
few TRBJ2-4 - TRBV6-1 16 CASSPLGGPPKNIQYF TGTGCCAGCAGTCCCCTGGGGGGACCCCCCAAAAACATTCAGTACTTC
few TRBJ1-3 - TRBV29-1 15 CSAALVGSSGNTIYF TGCAGCGCAGCCCTAGTAGGGAGCTCTGGAAACACCATATATTTT
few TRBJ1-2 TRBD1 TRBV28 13 CASRAGQAQGYTF TGTGCCAGCAGGGCGGGACAGGCGCAGGGCTACACCTTC
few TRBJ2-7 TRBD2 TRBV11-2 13 CASSSTTSGEQYF TGTGCCAGCAGCTCTACGACTAGCGGGGAGCAGTACTTC
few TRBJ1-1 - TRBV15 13 CATSRLGNTEAFF TGTGCCACCAGCAGACTGGGGAACACTGAAGCTTTCTTT